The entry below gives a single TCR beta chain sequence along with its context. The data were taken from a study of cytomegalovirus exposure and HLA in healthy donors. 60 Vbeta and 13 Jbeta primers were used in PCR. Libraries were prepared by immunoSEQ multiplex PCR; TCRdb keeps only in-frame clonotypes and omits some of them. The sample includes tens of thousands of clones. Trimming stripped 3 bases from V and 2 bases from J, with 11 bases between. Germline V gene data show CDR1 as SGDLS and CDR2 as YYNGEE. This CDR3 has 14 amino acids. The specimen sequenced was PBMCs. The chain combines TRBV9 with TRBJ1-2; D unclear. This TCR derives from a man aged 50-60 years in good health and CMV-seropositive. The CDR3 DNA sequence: TGTGCCAGCAGCGGGGGAGGGTTGAACTATGGCTACACCTTC. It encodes CASSGGGLNYGYTF.